This TCR beta chain appears in the sequencing data of a study of shared clonotypes between healthy human individuals. General observations from the study: It was anticipated that sequencing depth would influence how many clonotypes donors shared. Apart from blood, nothing was sampled; tissue repertoires likely differ.

CD8 cells regarded as naive lacked CD45RO, were positively chosen for CCR7, and omitted terminally differentiated effector memory CD45RA+ cells. Caucasian adults living in Nashville, Tennessee, provided all samples. Worth noting for this clone: The antigen is not known.

Replicate PCRs from sorted subsets contained roughly 200 ng DNA, which is approximately 30,000 T cell genomes. Generated by immunoSEQ multiplex PCR, the TCRdb table keeps only in-frame clones and is missing some. The table shows 2 million to 2.5 million clones, with 85% to 95% occurring only once. This receptor was obtained from a man younger than 35 in good health. The material sequenced was naive CD8+ T cells sorted from blood.

For the CDR3, the DNA is TGTGCCACCAGCAGAGATATGACTAGCGGGCAAGAGACCCAGTACTTC. Residues: CATSRDMTSGQETQYF. The genes are TRBV15 and TRBJ2-5, with TRBD2 matching over 10 bases. V lost 0 bases and J lost 2; bases outside the gene matches: 3. Germline CDR1 is LNHNV and CDR2 is YYDKDF (reference sequence). The CDR3 is 16 amino acids.